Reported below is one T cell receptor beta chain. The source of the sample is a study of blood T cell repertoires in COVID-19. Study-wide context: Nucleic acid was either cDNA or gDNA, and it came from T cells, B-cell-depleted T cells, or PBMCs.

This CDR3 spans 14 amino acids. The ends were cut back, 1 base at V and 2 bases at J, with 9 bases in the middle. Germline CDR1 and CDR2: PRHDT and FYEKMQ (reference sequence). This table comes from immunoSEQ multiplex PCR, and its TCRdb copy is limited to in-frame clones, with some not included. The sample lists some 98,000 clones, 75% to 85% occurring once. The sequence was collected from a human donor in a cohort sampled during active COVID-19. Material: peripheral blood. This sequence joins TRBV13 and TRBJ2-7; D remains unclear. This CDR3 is CASSLARSPYEQYF. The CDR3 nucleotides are TGTGCCAGCAGCTTAGCCAGGTCCCCCTACGAGCAGTACTTC.